Listed here are 23 T cell receptor beta chains from one sample, sequenced in a study of blood T cell repertoires in COVID-19 (TCRdb year 2020). The receptor library was made with the immunoSEQ multiplex PCR assay. As stored in TCRdb, this immuneACCESS dataset retains in-frame rearrangements with V and J assigned. A fraction of the clones does not appear; measured against another copy, unresolved V genes explain less than half of the discrepancy, and the remainder lacks a known reason. The sample includes about 410,000 clones, with roughly 85% observed a single time. Approximately 1.4% of the sample lies in the top ten. Material: peripheral blood. These receptors came from a woman aged 25 to 45 with active or convalescent COVID-19.

This chain joins TRBV2 and TRBJ1-1; D possibly corresponds to TRBD1 (6 bases). The CDR3 runs 15 residues. Germline CDR1 reads SNHLY; CDR2 reads FYNNEI. Trimming cost V 5 bases and J 0 bases, with 13 bases left between them. The CDR3 spells CASSPLGQLNTEAFF. CDR3 bases: TGTGCCAGCAGTCCCCTCGGACAGTTGAACACTGAAGCTTTCTTT.

This clone came up a few times. This chain connects TRBV2 to TRBJ2-7; D ambiguous. This CDR3 region has 10 residues. CDR1 and CDR2 (germline): SNHLY, FYNNEI. Trimming removed 5 bases from V and 5 bases from J, with 4 bases in between. The CDR3 region is CASSYNEQYF. In DNA form, the CDR3 reads TGTGCCAGCAGTTATAACGAGCAGTACTTC.

The sample holds one count of this clone. The chain combines TRBV16 with TRBJ1-1; no definite D call. Deletions cut 6 bases from V and 1 base from J, with 9 bases between. Germline V lookup: CDR1 KGHSY, CDR2 FQNENV. The CDR3 covers 13 residues. CDR3 loop: CASSPTTNTEAFF. The CDR3 DNA is TGTGCCAGCAGTCCTACCACGAACACTGAAGCTTTCTTT.

This clone was observed a handful of times. The chain links TRBV6-5 to TRBJ1-5, with D possibly matching TRBD1 (6 bases). The germline V and J ends were trimmed by 10 bases and 0 bases, with 13 bases remaining between them. The V gene's germline CDR1 is MNHEY and CDR2 SVGAGI. The CDR3 is 14 amino acids. The CDR3 loop is CATVWTDSNQPQHF. The CDR3 DNA follows: TGTGCCACCGTATGGACAGATAGCAATCAGCCCCAGCATTTT.

The rearrangement links TRBV7-9 to TRBJ1-5; weak D call: TRBD1 (5 bases). CDR3 size: 13 residues. Trimming stripped 1 base from V and 9 bases from J, with 10 bases between. Looked up from germline, CDR1 is SEHNR and CDR2 is FQNEAQ (reference sequence). CDR3 bases: TGTGCCAGCAGCTTAGTAGGGGATGGGCCCCAGCATTTT. Translated: CASSLVGDGPQHF.

The V and J genes are TRBV5-1 and TRBJ1-2, with a tentative D call TRBD1 (6 bases). The CDR3 has 14 amino acids. CDR1 and CDR2 (germline): SGHRS, YFSETQ. Trimming pared 7 bases from V and 2 bases from J, leaving 15 bases between. The CDR3 here is CASASGGGNYGYTF. The CDR3 nucleotides are TGCGCCAGCGCCTCGGGGGGCGGGAACTATGGCTACACCTTC. Variable domain in full (rest from reference TRBV5-1 and TRBJ1-2): KAGVTQTPRYLIKTRGQQVTLSCSPISGHRSVSWYQQTPGQGLQFLFEYFSETQRNKGNFPGRFSGRQFSNSRSEMNVSTLELGDSALYLCASASGGGNYGYTFGSGTRLTVV.

The chain has TRBV6-5 and TRBJ2-1, with a weak D call TRBD2 (6 bases). This CDR3 has 13 residues. Germline V gives CDR1 MNHEY, CDR2 SVGAGI. The V end lost 6 bases, the J end lost 13 bases, and 19 bases lay between the germline ends. CDR3: CASRLTAGQHQFF. In DNA form, the CDR3 reads TGTGCCAGCAGATTAACGGCGGGGCAACATCAGTTCTTC.

This clone has only one observation. The gene calls are TRBV30 and TRBJ1-1, with D hard to call. The CDR3 has 12 amino acids. The germline V gene encodes CDR1 GTSNPN and CDR2 SVGIG (reference sequence). Between the trimmed V and J ends, which lost 0 bases and 4 bases, there was a span of 6 bases. The DNA for the CDR3 is TGTGCCTGGAGTGTAATCCGCACTGAAGCTTTCTTT. Protein product: CAWSVIRTEAFF.

In this sample, this clone turned up a few times. The sample carries other DNA sequences with the same CDR3. The rearrangement uses TRBV19 and TRBJ1-2, with 8 bases matching TRBD1. V trimming: 5 bases; J trimming: 2 bases; junction bases outside the gene matches: 7. This CDR3 spans 15 amino acids. Germline-derived CDR1 and CDR2 are LNHDA and SQIVND (reference sequence). CDR3 residues: CASSLDRGRNYGYTF. CDR3 nucleotide sequence: TGTGCCAGTAGTCTCGACAGGGGAAGGAACTATGGCTACACCTTC.

In its sample, this clone was seen a few times. V usage is TRBV10-3 and J usage is TRBJ2-3, with D perhaps matching TRBD2 (6 bases). Trimming left V 10 bases short and J 0 bases short, with 17 bases between. The V gene's germline CDR1 is ENHRY and CDR2 SYGVKD. The CDR3 has 15 amino acids. The CDR3 nucleotides read TGTGCCACCCTCCCGGGCGGGGTTAGCACAGATACGCAGTATTTT. Protein product: CATLPGGVSTDTQYF.

The CDR3 DNA is TGTGCCAGCAGCTGGGGAGTAGGGGGCCGTCCAACTAATGAAAAACTGTTTTTT. Translation: CASSWGVGGRPTNEKLFF. This sequence joins TRBV5-6 and TRBJ1-4; 7 nucleotides match TRBD1. J gave up 0 bases and V 3 bases, and 11 bases lay outside the gene matches. CDR1 and CDR2 from the germline V gene are SGHDT and YYEEEE. The CDR3 is made up of 18 amino acids.

The rearrangement joins TRBV3-1 (or the pseudogene TRBV3-2) to TRBJ2-3, with a possible D match to TRBD2 (6 bases). Trimming took off 1 base at V and 0 bases at J, with 14 bases between the two ends. The CDR3 loop spans 17 amino acids. From germline, CDR1 is LGHDT and CDR2 YNNKEL (reference sequence). This CDR3 is CASSQAGVSLSTDTQYF. The CDR3, as DNA: TGTGCCAGCAGCCAAGCGGGGGTCTCCCTTAGCACAGATACGCAGTATTTT.

This chain uses TRBV10-1 with TRBJ2-3, with TRBD2 matching 9 bases. This CDR3 is 16 amino acids long. The junction had 6 bases not matched to a gene; V was cut back by 0 bases and J by 5 bases. CDR1 and CDR2 (germline): WNHNN, SYGVQD (reference sequence). The CDR3 bases are TGCGCCAGCAGTGAGTCCTCTAGCGGGGCCGGAGATACGCAGTATTTT. Its translation: CASSESSSGAGDTQYF.

This clone was counted between two and nine times. V usage is TRBV18 and J usage is TRBJ1-1; D is ambiguous. The CDR3 is 16 residues long. Germline lookup yields CDR1 KGHSH and CDR2 LQKENI. V lost 1 base, J lost 4 bases, and 16 bases lay in between. CDR3 nucleotide sequence: TGTGCCAGCTCACCACGCCAGGCCACGTTGGGCACTGAAGCTTTCTTT. This gives the protein CASSPRQATLGTEAFF.

J is TRBJ1-1 and V is TRBV3-1 (or the pseudogene TRBV3-2); D ambiguous. This CDR3 comprises 14 residues. The germline gives CDR1 LGHDT, CDR2 YNNKEL (reference sequence). Trimming stripped 4 bases from V and 0 bases from J, with 9 bases between. CDR3 loop: CASSRQTVNTEAFF. The CDR3 region has the DNA TGTGCCAGCAGCCGACAAACGGTGAACACTGAAGCTTTCTTT.

DNA of the CDR3: TGCGCCAGCAGCTTGGCCCGGGGCGGGGGGACAGATACGCAGTATTTT. Its protein is CASSLARGGGTDTQYF. This chain links TRBV5-1 with TRBJ2-3, with TRBD2 matching 8 bases. With V trimmed by 0 bases and J by 3 bases, 6 bases remained unmatched. This CDR3 has 16 amino acids. The germline V gene encodes CDR1 SGHRS and CDR2 YFSETQ.

This sequence joins TRBV14 and TRBJ1-6, with D unclear. Germline V gene lookup returns CDR1 SGHDN and CDR2 FVKESK. Deletions cut 1 base from V and 4 bases from J, with 14 bases between. The CDR3 covers 17 residues. CDR3 loop: CASSQVRYCWYNSPLHF. The CDR3 DNA sequence: TGTGCCAGCAGCCAAGTCCGGTATTGTTGGTATAATTCACCCCTCCACTTT.

The rearrangement joins TRBV7-9 to TRBJ2-5, with 12 nucleotides matching TRBD2. After removal of 5 bases from V and 2 bases from J, the junction contained 3 bases not matched to a gene. Germline V gives CDR1 SEHNR, CDR2 FQNEAQ (reference sequence). The length of the CDR3 is 15 residues. The CDR3 nucleotides read TGTGCCAGCAGCACTAGCGGGGGGCTGCAAGAGACCCAGTACTTC. Its protein product is CASSTSGGLQETQYF.

This CDR3 is CASSDRLAGAQSIQYF. CDR3 bases: TGTGCCAGCAGTGACAGACTAGCGGGGGCCCAGAGTATCCAGTACTTC. The genes are TRBV6-1 and TRBJ2-5, with 12 bases that match TRBD2. V dropped 3 bases and J dropped 10; count of bases not matched to a gene: 12. The germline CDR1 and CDR2 sequences are MNHNS and SASEGT. This CDR3 contains 16 residues.

The rearrangement links TRBV3-1 (or the pseudogene TRBV3-2) to TRBJ2-5; D uncertain. Germline V gene sequence: CDR1 LGHDT, CDR2 YNNKEL (reference sequence). Between the trimmed V and J ends, which lost 0 bases and 0 bases, there was a span of 8 bases. The CDR3 totals 15 residues. CDR3 nucleotides: TGTGCCAGCAGCCAAGAAGCGCCGTACCAAGAGACCCAGTACTTC. It yields the protein CASSQEAPYQETQYF.

Worth noting for this clone: The sample carries other DNA sequences with the same CDR3. V and J are TRBV2 and TRBJ2-1, with TRBD1 as a possible D gene (5 bases). Trimming pared 4 bases from V and 3 bases from J, leaving 7 bases between. The CDR3 runs to 13 residues. In germline, CDR1 is SNHLY, CDR2 FYNNEI. DNA for the CDR3: TGTGCCAGCAGTGGGGGCAACTACAATGAGCAGTTCTTC. This codes for CASSGGNYNEQFF. The whole variable domain, remainder taken from reference TRBV2 and TRBJ2-1, is EPEVTQTPSHQVTQMGQEVILRCVPISNHLYFYWYRQILGQKVEFLVSFYNNEISEKSEIFDDQFSVERPDGSNFTLKIRSTKLEDSAMYFCASSGGNYNEQFFGPGTRLTVL.

This clone has only a few counts. DNA for the CDR3: TGTGCCTGGAGTGGTTTCGGAGGCAATCAGCCCCAGCATTTT. Translated: CAWSGFGGNQPQHF. The V call is TRBV30, the J call TRBJ1-5; D remains unclear. Between the trimmed V and J ends, which lost 1 base and 2 bases, there was a span of 9 bases. Per the germline V gene, CDR1 is GTSNPN and CDR2 is SVGIG (reference sequence). CDR3 length: 14 amino acids.

The V and J genes are TRBV19 and TRBJ1-5; 7 positions agree with TRBD1. V lost 5 bases, J lost 0 bases, and 4 bases stayed unmatched. The CDR3 is made up of 15 amino acids. Germline-derived CDR1 and CDR2 are LNHDA and SQIVND (reference sequence). Written as DNA, the CDR3 is TGTGCCAGTAGTCTGGGACAGAATAGCAATCAGCCCCAGCATTTT. Translation: CASSLGQNSNQPQHF. The full variable domain, with the rest looked up from reference TRBV19 and TRBJ1-5, is DGGITQSPKYLFRKEGQNVTLSCEQNLNHDAMYWYRQDPGQGLRLIYYSQIVNDFQKGDIAEGYSVSREKKESFPLTVTSAQKNPTAFYLCASSLGQNSNQPQHFGDGTRLSIL.